This is a list of T cell receptor beta chains from one sample in a study of blood T cells in healthy people across ages. TCRdb analysed the 5' RACE reads with MiXCR anew, one entry per CDR3 protein. The table shows under 800,000 distinct CDR3 sequences, with roughly 45% occurring only once. Material: blood. The receptor set was obtained from a woman aged 60-70 years in good health. The CDR3 runs from the conserved cysteine through the conserved F or W. The D gene is left open where the match is weak. The size of a clone is reported for some rows only, either as once, few or many, or as a class for expanded clones.

J: TRBJ2-7; V: TRBV6-2/TRBV6-3; D: TRBD1; size: -; CDR3: CASSYAAGGYEQYF; DNA: TGTGCCAGCAGTTACGCCGCAGGGGGCTACGAGCAGTACTTC
J: TRBJ2-7; V: TRBV4-2; D: -; size: -; CDR3: CASSQDLIGGRSYEQYF; DNA: TGTGCCAGCAGCCAAGACCTTATTGGGGGGCGATCCTACGAGCAGTACTTC
J: TRBJ2-3; V: TRBV12-3/TRBV12-4; D: -; size: -; CDR3: CASSLHDKHTQYF; DNA: TGTGCCAGCAGTCTCCACGACAAGCATACGCAGTATTTT
J: TRBJ2-7; V: TRBV12-3/TRBV12-4; D: TRBD2; size: few; CDR3: CASSPLGLAGGGDQYF; DNA: TGTGCCAGCAGTCCTCTGGGACTAGCGGGAGGTGGTGATCAGTACTTC
J: TRBJ2-2; V: TRBV11-2; D: TRBD2; size: once; CDR3: CASSLSSGLNTGELFF; DNA: TGTGCCAGCAGCCTCTCTAGCGGGTTGAACACCGGGGAGCTGTTTTTT
J: TRBJ2-3; V: TRBV20-1; D: TRBD2; size: -; CDR3: CSAPGEGRTDTQYF; DNA: TGCAGTGCTCCCGGGGAGGGTCGAACAGATACGCAGTATTTT
J: TRBJ1-5; V: TRBV12-3/TRBV12-4; D: -; size: -; CDR3: CASRKSAQGGIEPQHF; DNA: TGTGCCAGCAGGAAATCCGCACAGGGAGGGATAGAGCCCCAGCATTTT
J: TRBJ1-2; V: TRBV7-3; D: -; size: -; CDR3: CASSVGQGSHGYTF; DNA: TGTGCCAGCAGCGTAGGCCAGGGTTCTCATGGCTACACCTTC
J: TRBJ2-4; V: TRBV4-2; D: TRBD2; size: many; CDR3: CASRLVAGGQNIQYF; DNA: TGTGCCAGCAGGTTGGTAGCGGGAGGCCAAAACATTCAGTACTTC
J: TRBJ2-7; V: TRBV27; D: -; size: few; CDR3: CGFRDQSSYEQYF; DNA: TGTGGCTTCCGGGACCAGAGCTCCTACGAGCAGTACTTC
J: TRBJ2-1; V: TRBV12-3/TRBV12-4; D: TRBD2; size: few; CDR3: CASNTLGGFGSSYNEQFF; DNA: TGTGCCAGCAATACATTGGGGGGGTTTGGGAGCTCCTACAATGAGCAGTTCTTC
J: TRBJ1-2; V: TRBV9; D: -; size: many; CDR3: CASWGLYGYTF; DNA: TGTGCCAGTTGGGGCCTCTATGGCTACACCTTC
J: TRBJ2-1; V: TRBV12-3/TRBV12-4; D: -; size: -; CDR3: CASQRSGVGETQFF; DNA: TGTGCCAGCCAAAGGTCAGGGGTAGGTGAGACCCAGTTCTTC
J: TRBJ1-3; V: TRBV5-1; D: -; size: few; CDR3: CASSSGTSGNTIYF; DNA: TGCGCCAGCAGCTCCGGGACCTCTGGAAACACCATATATTTT
J: TRBJ2-7; V: TRBV12-3/TRBV12-4; D: TRBD2; size: once; CDR3: CASSLLLAEVSEQYF; DNA: TGTGCCAGCAGTTTATTACTAGCGGAAGTAAGCGAGCAGTACTTC
J: TRBJ1-2; V: TRBV7-2; D: -; size: -; CDR3: CASSLEVGRDYGYTF; DNA: TGTGCCAGCAGCTTAGAAGTTGGCAGGGACTATGGCTACACCTTC
J: TRBJ2-1; V: TRBV20-1; D: TRBD1; size: few; CDR3: CSAKIVDRRYNEQFF; DNA: TGCAGTGCTAAAATAGTGGACAGGCGCTACAATGAGCAGTTCTTC
J: TRBJ2-7; V: TRBV29-1; D: -; size: -; CDR3: CSVVRGTGNEQYF; DNA: TGCAGCGTTGTACGGGGTACAGGCAATGAGCAGTACTTC
J: TRBJ2-1; V: TRBV20-1; D: -; size: -; CDR3: CSGTGTLLSSFF; DNA: TGCAGTGGAACAGGGACCCTGCTGTCGTCGTTCTTC
J: TRBJ2-1; V: TRBV20-1; D: -; size: few; CDR3: CSVDRKGYYNEQFF; DNA: TGCAGTGTCGACCGTAAGGGGTACTACAATGAGCAGTTCTTC
J: TRBJ2-7; V: TRBV7-9; D: -; size: -; CDR3: CASSPGHNEQYF; DNA: TGTGCCAGCAGCCCAGGACACAATGAGCAGTACTTC
J: TRBJ2-3; V: TRBV24-1; D: TRBD1; size: -; CDR3: CATSSWASGGFTDTQYF; DNA: TGTGCCACCAGTTCCTGGGCGTCAGGGGGCTTCACAGATACGCAGTATTTT
J: TRBJ2-3; V: TRBV10-3; D: TRBD2; size: -; CDR3: CVIMGGSRADTQYF; DNA: TGTGTCATCATGGGCGGGAGTAGGGCAGATACGCAGTATTTT
J: TRBJ2-5; V: TRBV5-1; D: -; size: many; CDR3: CASSLLPVGTHETQYF; DNA: TGCGCCAGCAGCTTGTTGCCGGTCGGGACACACGAGACCCAGTACTTC
J: TRBJ2-3; V: TRBV7-3; D: TRBD2; size: -; CDR3: CASSLGGLAGSTDTQYF; DNA: TGTGCCAGCAGCCTTGGGGGGCTAGCGGGGAGCACAGATACGCAGTATTTT
J: TRBJ2-7; V: TRBV10-3; D: TRBD1; size: few; CDR3: CAISDRQGAIRAGEQYF; DNA: TGTGCCATCAGTGATCGACAGGGGGCCATCAGGGCGGGCGAGCAGTACTTC
J: TRBJ1-5; V: TRBV3-1; D: -; size: -; CDR3: CASSRHLSNQPQHF; DNA: TGTGCCAGCAGCCGACATCTTAGCAATCAGCCCCAGCATTTT